Below are 15 T cell receptor beta chains sequenced from a single sample in a study of response to subunit inactivated influenza vaccine. Via MiXCR, TCRdb re-called the RT-PCR reads, giving one row per CDR3 protein. Altogether 500,000 to 600,000 distinct CDR3 sequences are present, approximately 7.1% being singletons, with the ten largest covering 10% to 15%. This material consisted of PBMCs from blood, taken about 23 months after vaccination. Receptors were obtained from a man between 45 and 75 years old who received an inactivated influenza vaccine.

In its sample, this clonotype was seen a few times. The chain employs TRBV5-1 and TRBJ2-2; no reliable D call. The germline V gene has CDR1 SGHRS and CDR2 YFSETQ. The V end was cut by 0 bases, the J end by 2 bases, with 5 bases between. This CDR3 spans 14 amino acids. This CDR3 reads CASSLDHNTGELFF. The CDR3, as DNA: TGCGCCAGCAGCTTGGATCACAACACCGGGGAGCTGTTTTTT.

At least ten counts were recorded for this clonotype. In DNA form, the CDR3 reads TGTGCCAGCAGCCAACGACTAGCGGGGGGTAACGCGAACACCGGGGAGCTGTTTTTT. It yields the protein CASSQRLAGGNANTGELFF. V gene TRBV11-1 combines with J gene TRBJ2-2; 13 bases line up with TRBD2. CDR3 size: 19 residues. Germline V lookup: CDR1 SGHAT, CDR2 FQDESV (reference sequence). Trimming cost V 5 bases and J 0 bases; bases outside gene matches: 9.

The chain joins TRBV11-2 to TRBJ2-2; D unclear. Germline assignment: CDR1 SGHAT and CDR2 FQNNGV. The V end was cut by 8 bases, the J end by 5 bases, with 15 bases between. The CDR3 spans 14 residues. For the CDR3, the DNA is TGTGCCAGCGCCCCCCAGACAACAACCGGGGAGCTGTTTTTT. Translation: CASAPQTTTGELFF. The full variable domain, rest sourced from reference TRBV11-2 and TRBJ2-2, is EAGVAQSPRYKIIEKRQSVAFWCNPISGHATLYWYQQILGQGPKLLIQFQNNGVVDDSQLPKDRFSAERLKGVDSTLKIQPAKLEDSAVYLCASAPQTTTGELFFGEGSRLTVL.

This chain links TRBV18 with TRBJ2-3; possible D gene TRBD2, 5 bases. CDR3 length: 13 amino acids. Germline V gene lookup returns CDR1 KGHSH and CDR2 LQKENI. Trimming took 3 bases from V and 9 from J, leaving 13 bases between them. The DNA of the CDR3 is TGTGCCAGCTCACCCAAGGATGAGGGCACGCAGTATTTT. Its translation is CASSPKDEGTQYF.

This clonotype has more than one count but fewer than ten. The J gene is TRBJ1-1, the V gene TRBV5-1, with D uncertain. CDR3 length: 14 residues. V gave up 1 base and J gave up 1 base, with 8 bases separating them. Germline V gene sequence: CDR1 SGHRS, CDR2 YFSETQ. The CDR3 region has the DNA TGCGCCAGCAGCTTGAAAAGCGCGAACACTGAAGCTTTCTTT. It encodes CASSLKSANTEAFF. Using reference TRBV5-1 and TRBJ1-1 for the parts outside the CDR3, the full variable domain is KAGVTQTPRYLIKTRGQQVTLSCSPISGHRSVSWYQQTPGQGLQFLFEYFSETQRNKGNFPGRFSGRQFSNSRSEMNVSTLELGDSALYLCASSLKSANTEAFFGQGTRLTVV.

This clonotype was seen a handful of times. The J gene is TRBJ2-2, the V gene TRBV27, with D possibly TRBD1 on 5 matching bases. CDR3 length: 16 residues. Per germline, CDR1 MNHEY and CDR2 SMNVEV (reference sequence). Trimming cost V 7 bases and J 4 bases, with 19 bases left between them. Here the CDR3 DNA reads TGTGCCAGCACTATTGGGTGGGGCAGGGCCACCGGGGAGCTGTTTTTT. Its translation is CASTIGWGRATGELFF.

This clonotype was counted at least ten times. The DNA of the CDR3 is TGTGCCAGCAGTCGGGGAATCGGTAATTCACCCCTCCACTTT. This sequence encodes CASSRGIGNSPLHF. The rearrangement links TRBV6-1 to TRBJ1-6; D unclear. The V end lost 5 bases, the J end lost 6 bases, and 11 bases lay between the germline ends. Germline V gives CDR1 MNHNS, CDR2 SASEGT. CDR3 size: 14 residues.

The table lists this clonotype with many counts. The gene calls are TRBV28 and TRBJ1-6, with D hard to call. The CDR3 has 15 residues. Germline assignment: CDR1 MDHEN and CDR2 SYDVKM. Trimming cost V 8 bases and J 5 bases, with 16 bases left between them. CDR3 loop: CASLRAGPNNSPLHF. CDR3 nucleotide sequence: TGTGCCAGCCTCCGGGCGGGCCCAAATAATTCACCCCTCCACTTT.

This clonotype was counted between two and nine times. V is TRBV20-1 and J is TRBJ2-1, with 12 bases that match TRBD2. The length of the CDR3 is 15 residues. J lost 2 bases, V lost 6 bases, and 5 bases had no gene match. Germline CDR1 is DFQATT and CDR2 is SNEGSKA (reference sequence). This chain's CDR3 is CSAEASGRAYNEQFF. CDR3 nucleotide sequence: TGCAGTGCCGAGGCTAGCGGGAGGGCCTACAATGAGCAGTTCTTC.

This clonotype occurred a few times. The rearrangement joins TRBV7-2 to TRBJ2-3; maybe TRBD1 (5 bases). V was pared by 6 bases and J by 2 bases, with 12 bases between. CDR1 and CDR2 from the germline V gene are SGHTA and FQGNSA. The CDR3 runs 14 residues. This CDR3 reads CASSRAGATDTQYF. CDR3 sequence (DNA): TGTGCCAGCAGTCGGGCTGGGGCCACAGATACGCAGTATTTT.

This clonotype showed up just a few times. V gene TRBV12-3 or TRBV12-4 combines with J gene TRBJ2-2, with D tentatively TRBD2 (6 bases). V shed 1 base and J shed 6 bases, with 15 bases lying between them. This CDR3 region has 16 residues. This CDR3 reads CASSLGGGIGPGELFF. CDR3 sequence (DNA): TGTGCCAGCAGTTTAGGGGGCGGGATTGGTCCCGGGGAGCTGTTTTTT.

This clonotype was counted a few times. The chain couples TRBV7-2 to TRBJ1-6; the D is unclear. This CDR3 is 16 amino acids long. Trimming cost V 1 base and J 9 bases, with 16 bases left between them. CDR1 is SGHTA and CDR2 is FQGNSA in the germline V gene. The CDR3 DNA is TGTGCCAGCAGCTTAGGTAACGGGATATCTGCTTCACCCCTCCACTTT. Its protein product is CASSLGNGISASPLHF.

This clonotype was detected ten times or more. The V and J genes are TRBV7-2 and TRBJ1-1, with TRBD1 matching 8 bases. V lost 1 base and J lost 0; bases outside the gene matches: 4. Germline V gene lookup returns CDR1 SGHTA and CDR2 FQGNSA. The CDR3 is made up of 16 amino acids. The CDR3 reads CASSLVETGVNTEAFF. The CDR3 DNA is TGTGCCAGCAGCTTAGTCGAGACAGGGGTGAACACTGAAGCTTTCTTT.

This clonotype was counted a few times. The chain recombines TRBV20-1 with TRBJ2-3; 9 nucleotides line up with TRBD2. The trim removed 7 bases at V and 1 base at J, leaving 3 bases unmatched. Germline V gene lookup returns CDR1 DFQATT and CDR2 SNEGSKA (reference sequence). This CDR3 has 13 residues. DNA of the CDR3: TGCAGTGTTCGGACTAGCGGCACAGATACGCAGTATTTT. Its protein product is CSVRTSGTDTQYF.

The V call is TRBV5-5, the J call TRBJ2-3, with no clear D. The CDR3 has 13 residues. Germline-derived CDR1 and CDR2 are SGHKS and YYEKEE (reference sequence). Trimming removed 0 bases at V and 5 bases at J, with 7 bases between. CDR3 protein: CASSLDVGDTQYF. In DNA, the CDR3 is TGTGCCAGCAGCTTGGACGTCGGAGATACGCAGTATTTT.